This is a list of T cell receptor beta chains from one sample in a study of shared clonotypes between healthy human individuals. Libraries were prepared by immunoSEQ multiplex PCR; TCRdb keeps only in-frame clonotypes and omits some of them. The sample lists some 500,000 clones; 90% to 97% were seen once. Sample: naive CD4+ T cells sorted from blood. The receptors originated from a woman younger than 45 in good health. Each CDR3 is given with its conserved first and last residue. The D gene is left open where the match is weak. Not all rows give a size; the values are once, few, many and, for expanded clones, a class.

abundance: NA
j_gene: TRBJ2-5
d_gene: TRBD2
v_gene: TRBV18
CDR3aa: CASSRRGEGGETQYF
CDR3nt: TGTGCCAGCTCCCGGAGAGGGGAGGGAGGAGAGACCCAGTACTTC

abundance: once
j_gene: TRBJ1-3
d_gene: TRBD1
v_gene: TRBV19
CDR3aa: CASTRDRVGNTIYF
CDR3nt: TGTGCCAGTACCCGGGACAGGGTTGGAAACACCATATATTTT

abundance: NA
j_gene: TRBJ1-1
d_gene: TRBD1
v_gene: TRBV5-1
CDR3aa: CASSFGQGDSEAFF
CDR3nt: TGCGCCAGCAGCTTTGGACAGGGAGACTCTGAAGCTTTCTTT

abundance: NA
j_gene: TRBJ2-5
d_gene: NA
v_gene: TRBV6-5
CDR3aa: CASSNMLGVGTQYF
CDR3nt: TGTGCCAGCAGTAACATGCTGGGGGTAGGGACCCAGTACTTC

abundance: NA
j_gene: TRBJ2-7
d_gene: NA
v_gene: TRBV19
CDR3aa: CASSGTRGLEQYF
CDR3nt: TGTGCCAGTAGTGGAACCAGGGGTCTCGAGCAGTACTTC

abundance: NA
j_gene: TRBJ2-7
d_gene: NA
v_gene: TRBV27
CDR3aa: CASSLSRWPRGSEQYF
CDR3nt: TGTGCCAGCAGTTTATCGAGGTGGCCCCGGGGCTCCGAGCAGTACTTC

abundance: NA
j_gene: TRBJ2-1
d_gene: NA
v_gene: TRBV4-2
CDR3aa: CASSQEFGQGFMNEQFF
CDR3nt: TGTGCCAGCAGCCAAGAGTTCGGGCAGGGCTTTATGAATGAGCAGTTCTTC

abundance: NA
j_gene: TRBJ2-7
d_gene: TRBD2
v_gene: TRBV18
CDR3aa: CASSPPGLADYEQYF
CDR3nt: TGTGCCAGCTCACCACCGGGGCTAGCGGACTACGAGCAGTACTTC

abundance: NA
j_gene: TRBJ2-1
d_gene: NA
v_gene: TRBV4-1
CDR3aa: CASTRLGPSHNEQFF
CDR3nt: TGCGCCAGCACCCGTTTGGGTCCCTCCCACAATGAGCAGTTCTTC

abundance: NA
j_gene: TRBJ2-3
d_gene: TRBD1
v_gene: TRBV28
CDR3aa: CASNSMGDRAADTQYF
CDR3nt: TGTGCCAGCAATTCTATGGGCGACAGGGCGGCAGATACGCAGTATTTT

abundance: NA
j_gene: TRBJ1-2
d_gene: NA
v_gene: TRBV5-6
CDR3aa: CASSTGRGSGYGYTF
CDR3nt: TGTGCCAGCAGCACCGGAAGGGGGTCGGGCTATGGCTACACCTTC

abundance: few
j_gene: TRBJ1-5
d_gene: NA
v_gene: TRBV19
CDR3aa: CASKRAFWSNQPQHF
CDR3nt: TGTGCCAGTAAACGGGCCTTTTGGAGCAATCAGCCCCAGCATTTT

abundance: NA
j_gene: TRBJ1-2
d_gene: NA
v_gene: TRBV2
CDR3aa: CASSATAFYGYTF
CDR3nt: TGTGCCAGCAGCGCGACAGCCTTCTATGGCTACACCTTC

abundance: NA
j_gene: TRBJ2-1
d_gene: TRBD1
v_gene: TRBV7-9
CDR3aa: CASSPTGTGSSEQFF
CDR3nt: TGTGCCAGCAGCCCAACCGGGACAGGGTCGAGTGAGCAGTTCTTC

abundance: NA
j_gene: TRBJ2-7
d_gene: TRBD1
v_gene: TRBV30
CDR3aa: CAWGRQGYEQYF
CDR3nt: TGTGCCTGGGGCCGACAGGGCTACGAGCAGTACTTC

abundance: NA
j_gene: TRBJ2-2
d_gene: TRBD2
v_gene: TRBV11-2
CDR3aa: CASSLTPAGAIGELFF
CDR3nt: TGTGCCAGCAGCTTGACCCCAGCGGGAGCCATCGGGGAGCTGTTTTTT

abundance: NA
j_gene: TRBJ1-2
d_gene: NA
v_gene: TRBV5-6
CDR3aa: CASSPRENYGYTF
CDR3nt: TGTGCCAGCAGCCCCAGGGAAAACTATGGCTACACCTTC

abundance: NA
j_gene: TRBJ2-7
d_gene: TRBD1
v_gene: TRBV5-1
CDR3aa: CASSFGDSNPRNEQYF
CDR3nt: TGCGCCAGCAGCTTTGGGGACAGCAATCCAAGGAACGAGCAGTACTTC

abundance: NA
j_gene: TRBJ2-3
d_gene: NA
v_gene: TRBV5-8
CDR3aa: CASSLGRRTDTQYF
CDR3nt: TGTGCCAGCAGCTTGGGGAGGCGGACAGATACGCAGTATTTT

abundance: NA
j_gene: TRBJ2-1
d_gene: TRBD1
v_gene: TRBV5-4
CDR3aa: CASRWGDRGSNEQFF
CDR3nt: TGTGCCAGCAGGTGGGGGGACAGGGGTTCGAATGAGCAGTTCTTC

abundance: NA
j_gene: TRBJ2-1
d_gene: NA
v_gene: TRBV5-6
CDR3aa: CASSFTSSSAHEQFF
CDR3nt: TGTGCCAGCAGCTTTACTAGCTCGTCAGCCCATGAGCAGTTCTTC

abundance: NA
j_gene: TRBJ1-4
d_gene: NA
v_gene: TRBV19
CDR3aa: CASSILTPGDEKLFF
CDR3nt: TGTGCCAGTAGTATCCTAACCCCGGGGGACGAAAAACTGTTTTTT

abundance: NA
j_gene: TRBJ1-1
d_gene: NA
v_gene: TRBV6-5
CDR3aa: CASSYGGRMNTEAFF
CDR3nt: TGTGCCAGCAGTTACGGAGGCAGGATGAACACTGAAGCTTTCTTT

abundance: NA
j_gene: TRBJ1-5
d_gene: NA
v_gene: TRBV6-5
CDR3aa: CASRGVSNQPQHF
CDR3nt: TGTGCCAGCAGGGGAGTAAGCAATCAGCCCCAGCATTTT

abundance: few
j_gene: TRBJ2-7
d_gene: TRBD2
v_gene: TRBV27
CDR3aa: CASRKATSGSNEQYF
CDR3nt: TGTGCCAGCAGAAAAGCGACTAGCGGGAGTAACGAGCAGTACTTC

abundance: NA
j_gene: TRBJ2-5
d_gene: NA
v_gene: TRBV29-1
CDR3aa: CSVEGGNQETQYF
CDR3nt: TGCAGCGTCGAGGGGGGCAACCAAGAGACCCAGTACTTC

abundance: NA
j_gene: TRBJ2-7
d_gene: NA
v_gene: TRBV21-1
CDR3aa: CASSKTTGYEQYF
CDR3nt: TGTGCCAGCAGCAAAACCACCGGATATGAGCAGTACTTC

abundance: NA
j_gene: TRBJ1-6
d_gene: NA
v_gene: TRBV5-4
CDR3aa: CASSPVRGTSPLHF
CDR3nt: TGTGCCAGCAGCCCGGTTCGGGGGACTTCACCCCTCCACTTT

abundance: NA
j_gene: TRBJ2-3
d_gene: NA
v_gene: TRBV14
CDR3aa: CASSQGSWQPGTDTQYF
CDR3nt: TGTGCCAGCAGCCAAGGTTCCTGGCAGCCTGGCACAGATACGCAGTATTTT

abundance: NA
j_gene: TRBJ2-2
d_gene: NA
v_gene: TRBV7-8
CDR3aa: CASSKDTGELFF
CDR3nt: TGTGCCAGCAGCAAAGACACCGGGGAGCTGTTTTTT

abundance: NA
j_gene: TRBJ2-7
d_gene: NA
v_gene: TRBV29-1
CDR3aa: CSVETRSSYEQYF
CDR3nt: TGCAGCGTTGAGACTAGGAGCTCCTACGAGCAGTACTTC

abundance: NA
j_gene: TRBJ2-5
d_gene: TRBD2
v_gene: TRBV18
CDR3aa: CASSKSGEETQYF
CDR3nt: TGTGCCAGCTCCAAAAGCGGGGAAGAGACCCAGTACTTC

abundance: NA
j_gene: TRBJ2-3
d_gene: NA
v_gene: TRBV19
CDR3aa: CASSVASSTDTQYF
CDR3nt: TGTGCCAGTAGTGTAGCGTCTAGCACAGATACGCAGTATTTT

abundance: NA
j_gene: TRBJ2-7
d_gene: TRBD1
v_gene: TRBV4-1
CDR3aa: CASSQQPGQTSYEQYF
CDR3nt: TGCGCCAGCAGCCAGCAGCCGGGACAGACCTCCTACGAGCAGTACTTC

abundance: NA
j_gene: TRBJ1-1
d_gene: NA
v_gene: TRBV5-1
CDR3aa: CASSLQQDAEAFF
CDR3nt: TGCGCCAGCAGCTTGCAACAAGACGCTGAAGCTTTCTTT

abundance: NA
j_gene: TRBJ2-7
d_gene: TRBD2
v_gene: TRBV28
CDR3aa: CASRVRLAGSYEQYF
CDR3nt: TGTGCCAGCAGGGTTCGACTAGCGGGTTCCTACGAGCAGTACTTC

abundance: NA
j_gene: TRBJ2-2
d_gene: NA
v_gene: TRBV2
CDR3aa: CASYLGAAGELFF
CDR3nt: TGTGCCAGCTACCTTGGGGCGGCCGGGGAGCTGTTTTTT

abundance: NA
j_gene: TRBJ2-5
d_gene: TRBD1
v_gene: TRBV5-4
CDR3aa: CASSGTGSSETQYF
CDR3nt: TGTGCCAGCAGCGGGACAGGCTCCTCAGAGACCCAGTACTTC

abundance: NA
j_gene: TRBJ1-2
d_gene: NA
v_gene: TRBV28
CDR3aa: CASSSTPDGSYTF
CDR3nt: TGTGCCAGCAGTTCCACACCCGACGGGAGCTACACCTTC

abundance: NA
j_gene: TRBJ1-2
d_gene: TRBD1
v_gene: TRBV6-1
CDR3aa: CASSNGQGLYGYTF
CDR3nt: TGTGCCAGCAGTAACGGACAGGGGTTGTATGGCTACACCTTC

abundance: NA
j_gene: TRBJ2-7
d_gene: NA
v_gene: TRBV28
CDR3aa: CASSSRDGFYEQYF
CDR3nt: TGTGCCAGCAGTTCCCGGGACGGCTTCTACGAGCAGTACTTC

abundance: NA
j_gene: TRBJ1-3
d_gene: NA
v_gene: TRBV28
CDR3aa: CASSYQGRGNTIYF
CDR3nt: TGTGCCAGCAGTTATCAGGGGCGCGGAAACACCATATATTTT

abundance: NA
j_gene: TRBJ2-7
d_gene: NA
v_gene: TRBV4-1
CDR3aa: CASSQPGHTFRYEQYF
CDR3nt: TGCGCCAGCAGCCAGCCGGGACATACTTTTCGCTACGAGCAGTACTTC

abundance: NA
j_gene: TRBJ2-3
d_gene: TRBD1
v_gene: TRBV18
CDR3aa: CASSGTGQPWADTQYF
CDR3nt: TGTGCCAGCTCAGGGACGGGACAGCCCTGGGCAGATACGCAGTATTTT

abundance: once
j_gene: TRBJ2-7
d_gene: TRBD1
v_gene: TRBV6-1
CDR3aa: CASRGQGERYEQYF
CDR3nt: TGTGCCAGCAGGGGACAGGGGGAGAGGTACGAGCAGTACTTC

abundance: NA
j_gene: TRBJ2-7
d_gene: TRBD2
v_gene: TRBV2
CDR3aa: CASNPPSGITYEQYF
CDR3nt: TGTGCCAGCAATCCCCCTAGCGGAATAACCTACGAGCAGTACTTC

abundance: NA
j_gene: TRBJ1-1
d_gene: NA
v_gene: TRBV7-8
CDR3aa: CASSPGTPNTEAFF
CDR3nt: TGTGCCAGCAGCCCGGGAACACCTAACACTGAAGCTTTCTTT

abundance: NA
j_gene: TRBJ2-7
d_gene: TRBD1
v_gene: TRBV30
CDR3aa: CAWSPRDSQYF
CDR3nt: TGTGCCTGGAGTCCCCGGGACAGCCAGTACTTC

abundance: NA
j_gene: TRBJ2-2
d_gene: TRBD2
v_gene: TRBV6-5
CDR3aa: CASRGLAGTGELFF
CDR3nt: TGTGCCAGCAGGGGACTAGCGGGAACCGGGGAGCTGTTTTTT

abundance: once
j_gene: TRBJ2-7
d_gene: TRBD1
v_gene: TRBV29-1
CDR3aa: CSVVQGWYNEQYF
CDR3nt: TGCAGCGTCGTACAGGGGTGGTATAACGAGCAGTACTTC